Listed below are T cell receptor beta chains from one sample, sequenced in a study of blood T cell repertoires in COVID-19. Repertoires were generated with immunoSEQ multiplex PCR, while TCRdb's copy carries only in-frame clones and drops some. The sample lists about 140,000 clones; 76% were seen once. Specimen: peripheral blood. The receptors come from a woman older than 75 with active or convalescent COVID-19. Both conserved end residues are part of each CDR3. D genes are given only for firm matches. A clone size is listed for some rows: how often the clone was seen (once, few, many), or a class if it is expanded.

j_gene: TRBJ2-7
d_gene: -
abundance: once
v_gene: TRBV20-1
CDR3aa: CSAAQGREQYF
CDR3nt: TGCAGTGCCGCCCAGGGGCGGGAGCAGTACTTC

j_gene: TRBJ2-5
d_gene: -
abundance: -
v_gene: TRBV7-2
CDR3aa: CASSRRNGGRETQYF
CDR3nt: TGTGCCAGCAGCCGTCGCAACGGGGGGCGAGAGACCCAGTACTTC

j_gene: TRBJ1-1
d_gene: -
abundance: -
v_gene: TRBV20-1
CDR3aa: CSAPRNTEAFF
CDR3nt: TGCAGTGCTCCGAGGAACACTGAAGCTTTCTTT

j_gene: TRBJ2-7
d_gene: TRBD2
abundance: -
v_gene: TRBV18
CDR3aa: CASSPEAGVYEQYF
CDR3nt: TGTGCCAGCTCACCGGAGGCGGGGGTGTACGAGCAGTACTTC

j_gene: TRBJ1-4
d_gene: TRBD1
abundance: few
v_gene: TRBV6-5
CDR3aa: CASKLTGGGEKLFF
CDR3nt: TGTGCCAGCAAACTTACAGGGGGCGGTGAAAAACTGTTTTTT

j_gene: TRBJ2-3
d_gene: -
abundance: -
v_gene: TRBV2
CDR3aa: CASRRVAVSTDTQYF
CDR3nt: TGTGCCAGCAGAAGGGTAGCGGTGAGCACAGATACGCAGTATTTT

j_gene: TRBJ1-2
d_gene: -
abundance: -
v_gene: TRBV5-4
CDR3aa: CASSLVGGLGYTF
CDR3nt: TGTGCCAGCAGCTTGGTGGGGGGGCTGGGCTACACCTTC

j_gene: TRBJ2-1
d_gene: TRBD1
abundance: -
v_gene: TRBV15
CDR3aa: CATSRDRGLLRTNEQFF
CDR3nt: TGTGCCACCAGCAGGGACAGGGGGCTACTGAGGACCAATGAGCAGTTCTTC

j_gene: TRBJ2-1
d_gene: TRBD1
abundance: -
v_gene: TRBV30
CDR3aa: CAWSYGTVVSEQFF
CDR3nt: TGTGCCTGGAGTTACGGGACAGTTGTCAGTGAGCAGTTCTTC

j_gene: TRBJ1-3
d_gene: TRBD1
abundance: -
v_gene: TRBV30
CDR3aa: CAWGTERSGNTIYF
CDR3nt: TGTGCCTGGGGGACAGAACGCTCTGGAAACACCATATATTTT